The 2 T cell receptor beta chains listed next were all sequenced from one sample in a study of metastatic and nonmetastatic thyroid tumors (dated by TCRdb to 2018 to 2021). Before undergoing thyroid surgery, none of the patients had been given any kind of treatment. Preparation of the library involved PCR. Data came from an Illumina HiSeq 4000. TCRdb applied fastp at Q25 and MiXCR to the public reads, then kept only in-frame beta chains. In all, the sample holds thousands of clones, and roughly 19% of those were seen once. The ten largest account for around 23% of the sample. Input material: adjacent normal tissue. The receptors shown here come from a male donor with papillary thyroid cancer or a benign thyroid nodule (not recorded which). Some clones in this sample may be carry-over from other donors' samples.

This clone was detected only a few times. The chain combines TRBV27 with TRBJ1-6; unclear D gene. Trimming stripped 3 bases from V and 14 bases from J, with 14 bases between. This CDR3 is built from 13 residues. From germline, CDR1 is MNHEY and CDR2 SMNVEV (reference sequence). CDR3 sequence reads: CASSFRASISLHF. As DNA, the CDR3 is TGTGCCAGCAGTTTTAGGGCGAGCATTTCCCTCCACTTT.

This clone was found many times. This sample includes further DNA sequences coding for the same CDR3. The CDR3 spells CASSPSRGHEQYF. DNA for the CDR3: TGTGCCAGCAGTCCCTCAAGGGGCCACGAGCAGTACTTC. The chain recombines TRBV27 with TRBJ2-7, with TRBD1 as a possible D gene (5 bases). V lost 5 bases to trimming and J lost 5 bases, with 13 bases between them. The CDR3 runs to 13 residues. Germline loops: CDR1 MNHEY, CDR2 SMNVEV (reference sequence).